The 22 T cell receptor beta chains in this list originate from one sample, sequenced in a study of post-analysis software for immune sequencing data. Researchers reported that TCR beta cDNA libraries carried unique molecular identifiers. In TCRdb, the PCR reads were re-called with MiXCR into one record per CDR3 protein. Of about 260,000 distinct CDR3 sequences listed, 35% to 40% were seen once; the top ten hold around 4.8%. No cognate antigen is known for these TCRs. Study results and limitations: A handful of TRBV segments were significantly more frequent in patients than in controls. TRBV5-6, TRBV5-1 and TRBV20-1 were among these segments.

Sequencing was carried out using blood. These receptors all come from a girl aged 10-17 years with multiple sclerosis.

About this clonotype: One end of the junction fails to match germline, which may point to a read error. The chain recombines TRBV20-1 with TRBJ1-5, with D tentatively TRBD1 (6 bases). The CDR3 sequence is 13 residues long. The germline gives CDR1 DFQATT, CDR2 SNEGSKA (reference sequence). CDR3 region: CSARRGSNRPQHF. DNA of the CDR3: TGCAGTGCTCGCAGGGGTAGCAATCGGCCCCAGCATTTT.

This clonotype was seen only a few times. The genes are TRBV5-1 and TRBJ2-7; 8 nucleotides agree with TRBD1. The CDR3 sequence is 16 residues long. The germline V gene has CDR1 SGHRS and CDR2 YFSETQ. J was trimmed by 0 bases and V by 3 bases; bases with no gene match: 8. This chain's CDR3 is CASSYTGQGDSYEQYF. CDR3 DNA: TGCGCCAGCAGCTATACCGGACAGGGAGACTCCTACGAGCAGTACTTC.

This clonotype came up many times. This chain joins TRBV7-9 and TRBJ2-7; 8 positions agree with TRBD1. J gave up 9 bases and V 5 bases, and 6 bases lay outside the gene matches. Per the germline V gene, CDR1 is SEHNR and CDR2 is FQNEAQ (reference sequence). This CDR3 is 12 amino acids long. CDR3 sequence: CASSRQGSAQYF. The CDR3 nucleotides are TGTGCCAGCAGCCGACAGGGGAGCGCGCAGTACTTC.

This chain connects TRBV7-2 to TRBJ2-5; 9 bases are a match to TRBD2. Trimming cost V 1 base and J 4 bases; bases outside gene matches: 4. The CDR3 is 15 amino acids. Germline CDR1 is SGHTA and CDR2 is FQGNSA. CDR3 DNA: TGTGCCAGCAGCTTAGGACTAGCGGTCGGAGAGACCCAGTACTTC. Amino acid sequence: CASSLGLAVGETQYF.

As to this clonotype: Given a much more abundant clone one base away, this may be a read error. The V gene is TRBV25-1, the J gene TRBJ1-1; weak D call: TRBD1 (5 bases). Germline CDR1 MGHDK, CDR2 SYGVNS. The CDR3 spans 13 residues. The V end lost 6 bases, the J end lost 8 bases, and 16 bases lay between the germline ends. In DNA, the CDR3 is TGTGCCAGCAGGGGGGGGTGGCAGCGCGAAGCTTTCTTT. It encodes CASRGGWQREAFF. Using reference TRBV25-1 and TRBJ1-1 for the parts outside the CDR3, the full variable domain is EADIYQTPRYLVIGTGKKITLECSQTMGHDKMYWYQQDPGMELHLIHYSYGVNSTEKGDLSSESTVSRIRTEHFPLTLESARPSHTSQYLCASRGGWQREAFFGQGTRLTVV.

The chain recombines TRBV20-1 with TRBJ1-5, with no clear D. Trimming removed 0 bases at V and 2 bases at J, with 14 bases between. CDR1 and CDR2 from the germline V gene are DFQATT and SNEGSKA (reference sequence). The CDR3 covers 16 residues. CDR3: CSARDWEGEGNQPQHF. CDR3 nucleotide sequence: TGCAGTGCTAGAGATTGGGAGGGTGAAGGCAATCAGCCCCAGCATTTT.

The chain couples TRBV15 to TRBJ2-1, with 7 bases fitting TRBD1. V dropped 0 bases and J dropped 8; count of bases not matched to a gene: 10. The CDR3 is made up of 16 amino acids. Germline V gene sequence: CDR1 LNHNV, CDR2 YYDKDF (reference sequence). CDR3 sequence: CATSRDGSRGSDEQFF. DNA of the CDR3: TGTGCCACCAGCAGAGATGGTAGCAGGGGGTCTGATGAGCAGTTCTTC.

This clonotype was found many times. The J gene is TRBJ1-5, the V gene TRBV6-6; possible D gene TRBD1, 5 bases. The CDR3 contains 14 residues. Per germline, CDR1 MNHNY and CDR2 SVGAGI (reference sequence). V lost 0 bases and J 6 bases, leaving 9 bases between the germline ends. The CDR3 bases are TGTGCCAGCAGTTACTCGGGGGGTTCTCAGCCCCAGCATTTT. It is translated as CASSYSGGSQPQHF.

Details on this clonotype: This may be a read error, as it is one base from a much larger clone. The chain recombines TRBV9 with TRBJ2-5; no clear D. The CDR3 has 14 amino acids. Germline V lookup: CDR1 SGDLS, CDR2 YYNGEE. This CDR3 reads CTSSVAHSQETQYF. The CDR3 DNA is TGTACCAGCAGCGTAGCCCACAGCCAAGAGACCCAGTACTTC.

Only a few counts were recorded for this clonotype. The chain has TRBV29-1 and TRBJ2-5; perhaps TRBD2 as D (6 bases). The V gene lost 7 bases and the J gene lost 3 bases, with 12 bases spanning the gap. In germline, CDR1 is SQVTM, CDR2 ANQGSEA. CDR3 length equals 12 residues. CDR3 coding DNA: TGCAGCGGGGGACTGGGGAAAGAGACCCAGTACTTC. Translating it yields CSGGLGKETQYF.

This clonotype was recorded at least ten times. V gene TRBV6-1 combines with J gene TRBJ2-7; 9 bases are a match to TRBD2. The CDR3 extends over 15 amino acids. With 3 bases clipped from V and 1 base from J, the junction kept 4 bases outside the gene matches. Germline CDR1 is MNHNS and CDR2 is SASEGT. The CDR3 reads CASSELAGESYEQYF. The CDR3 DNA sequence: TGTGCCAGCAGTGAGTTAGCGGGAGAATCCTACGAGCAGTACTTC.

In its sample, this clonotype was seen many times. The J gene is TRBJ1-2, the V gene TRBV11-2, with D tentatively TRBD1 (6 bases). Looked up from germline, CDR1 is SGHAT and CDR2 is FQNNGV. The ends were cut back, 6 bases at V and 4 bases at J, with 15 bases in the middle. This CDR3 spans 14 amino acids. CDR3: CASSPITGTYGYTF. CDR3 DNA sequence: TGTGCCAGCAGTCCAATAACAGGGACCTATGGCTACACCTTC.

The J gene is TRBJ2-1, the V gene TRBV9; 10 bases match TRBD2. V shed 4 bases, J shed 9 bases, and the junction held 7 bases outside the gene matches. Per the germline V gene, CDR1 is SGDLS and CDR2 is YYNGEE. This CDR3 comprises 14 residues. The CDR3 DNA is TGTGCCAGCAGCTCGGGACTAGCGTATGGTGAGCAGTTCTTC. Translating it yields CASSSGLAYGEQFF.

The CDR3 bases are TGTGCCAGCAGCCGGCCGGGGAGGAATTCACCCCTCCACTTT. Translating gives CASSRPGRNSPLHF. This chain connects TRBV2 to TRBJ1-6; no clear D gene. Germline V gene sequence: CDR1 SNHLY, CDR2 FYNNEI. V was pared by 6 bases and J by 7 bases, with 13 bases between. CDR3 length: 14 amino acids.

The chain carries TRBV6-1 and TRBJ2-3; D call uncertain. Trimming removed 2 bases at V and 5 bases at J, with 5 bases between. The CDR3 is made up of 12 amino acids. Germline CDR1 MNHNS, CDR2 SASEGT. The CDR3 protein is CASSELGDTQYF. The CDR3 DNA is TGTGCCAGCAGTGAACTGGGAGATACGCAGTATTTT.

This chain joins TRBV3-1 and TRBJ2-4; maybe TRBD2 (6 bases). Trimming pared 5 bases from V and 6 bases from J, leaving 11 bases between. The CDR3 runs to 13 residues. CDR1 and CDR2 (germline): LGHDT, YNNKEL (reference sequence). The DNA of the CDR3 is TGTGCCAGCAGCGACGCGGGACGAAACATTCAGTACTTC. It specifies CASSDAGRNIQYF.

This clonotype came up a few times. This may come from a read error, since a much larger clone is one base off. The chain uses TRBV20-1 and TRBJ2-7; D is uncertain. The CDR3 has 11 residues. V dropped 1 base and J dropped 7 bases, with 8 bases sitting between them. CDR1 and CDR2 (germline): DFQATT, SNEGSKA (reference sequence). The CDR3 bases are TGCAGTGCTAGAGTAGCCAATGAGCAGTACTTC. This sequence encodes CSARVANEQYF.

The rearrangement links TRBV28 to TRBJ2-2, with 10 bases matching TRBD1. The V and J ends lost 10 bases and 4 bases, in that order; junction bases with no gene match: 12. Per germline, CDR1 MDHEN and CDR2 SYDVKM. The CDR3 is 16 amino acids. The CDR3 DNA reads TGTGCCACCCTTATAGGGGACAGGGGCAGCACCGGGGAGCTGTTTTTT. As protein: CATLIGDRGSTGELFF.

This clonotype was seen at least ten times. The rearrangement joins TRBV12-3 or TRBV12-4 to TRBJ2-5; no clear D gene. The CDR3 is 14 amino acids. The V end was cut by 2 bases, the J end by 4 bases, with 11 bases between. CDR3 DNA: TGTGCCAGCAGTTTAATTGTGGCAGGAGAGACCCAGTACTTC. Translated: CASSLIVAGETQYF.

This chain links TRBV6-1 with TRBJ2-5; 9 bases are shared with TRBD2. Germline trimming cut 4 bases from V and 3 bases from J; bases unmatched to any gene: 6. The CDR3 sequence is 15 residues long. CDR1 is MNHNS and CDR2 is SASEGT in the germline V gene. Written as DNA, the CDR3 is TGTGCCAGCAGTGTAATGGCGGGAGGGGAAGAGACCCAGTACTTC. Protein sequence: CASSVMAGGEETQYF.

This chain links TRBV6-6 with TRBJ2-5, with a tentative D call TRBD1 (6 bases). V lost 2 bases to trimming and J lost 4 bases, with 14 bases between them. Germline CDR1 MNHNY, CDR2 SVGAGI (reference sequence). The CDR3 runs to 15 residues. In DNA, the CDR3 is TGTGCCAGCAGTTACCCCGGACAGTTTGGAGAGACCCAGTACTTC. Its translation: CASSYPGQFGETQYF.

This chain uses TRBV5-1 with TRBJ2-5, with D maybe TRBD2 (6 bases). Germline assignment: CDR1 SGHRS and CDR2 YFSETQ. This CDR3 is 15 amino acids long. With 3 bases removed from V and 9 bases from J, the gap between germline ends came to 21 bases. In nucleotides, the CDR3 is TGCGCCAGCAGCTCGACGGGACTGGAAGAGATGGCCCAGTACTTC. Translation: CASSSTGLEEMAQYF. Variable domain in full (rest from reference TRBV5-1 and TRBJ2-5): KAGVTQTPRYLIKTRGQQVTLSCSPISGHRSVSWYQQTPGQGLQFLFEYFSETQRNKGNFPGRFSGRQFSNSRSEMNVSTLELGDSALYLCASSSTGLEEMAQYFGPGTRLLVL.